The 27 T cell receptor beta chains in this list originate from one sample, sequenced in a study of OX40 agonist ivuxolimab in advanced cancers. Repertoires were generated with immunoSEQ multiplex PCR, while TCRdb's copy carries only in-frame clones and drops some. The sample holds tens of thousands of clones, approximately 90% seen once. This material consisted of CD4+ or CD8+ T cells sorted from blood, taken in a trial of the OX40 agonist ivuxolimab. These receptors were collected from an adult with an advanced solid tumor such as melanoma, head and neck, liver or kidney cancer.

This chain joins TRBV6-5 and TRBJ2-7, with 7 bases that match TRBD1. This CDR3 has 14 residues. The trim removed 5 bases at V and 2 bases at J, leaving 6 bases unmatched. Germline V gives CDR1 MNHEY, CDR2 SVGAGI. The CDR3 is CASSMRDSTYEQYF. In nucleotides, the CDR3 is TGTGCCAGCAGTATGAGGGACAGTACCTACGAGCAGTACTTC.

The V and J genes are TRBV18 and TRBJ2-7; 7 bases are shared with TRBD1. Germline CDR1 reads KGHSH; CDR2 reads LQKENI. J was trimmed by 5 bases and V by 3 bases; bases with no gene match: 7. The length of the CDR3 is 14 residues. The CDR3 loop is CASSPFGTVDEQYF. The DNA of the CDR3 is TGTGCCAGCTCACCCTTCGGGACAGTTGACGAGCAGTACTTC.

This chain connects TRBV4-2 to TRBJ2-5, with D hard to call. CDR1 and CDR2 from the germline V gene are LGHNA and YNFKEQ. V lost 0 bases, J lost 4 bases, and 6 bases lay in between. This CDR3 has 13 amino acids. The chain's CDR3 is CASSQDVRETQYF. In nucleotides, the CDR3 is TGTGCCAGCAGCCAAGATGTCCGAGAGACCCAGTACTTC.

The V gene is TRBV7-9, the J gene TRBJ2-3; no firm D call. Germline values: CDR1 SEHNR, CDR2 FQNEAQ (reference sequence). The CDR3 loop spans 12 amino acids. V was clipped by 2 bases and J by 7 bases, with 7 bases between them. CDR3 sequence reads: CASSLFVYTQYF. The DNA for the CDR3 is TGTGCCAGCAGCTTATTCGTATATACGCAGTATTTT.

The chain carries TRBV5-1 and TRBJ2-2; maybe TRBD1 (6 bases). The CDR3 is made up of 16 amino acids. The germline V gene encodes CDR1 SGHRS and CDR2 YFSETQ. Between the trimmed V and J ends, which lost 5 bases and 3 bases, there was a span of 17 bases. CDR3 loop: CASSTLRGHDTGELFF. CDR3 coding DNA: TGCGCCAGCAGTACACTTAGGGGACACGACACCGGGGAGCTGTTTTTT.

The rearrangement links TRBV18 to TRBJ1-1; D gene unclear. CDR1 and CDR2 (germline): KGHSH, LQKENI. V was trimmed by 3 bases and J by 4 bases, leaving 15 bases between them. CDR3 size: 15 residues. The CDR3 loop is CASSPTSYLSTEAFF. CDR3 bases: TGTGCCAGCTCACCGACGTCGTACCTGAGCACTGAAGCTTTCTTT.

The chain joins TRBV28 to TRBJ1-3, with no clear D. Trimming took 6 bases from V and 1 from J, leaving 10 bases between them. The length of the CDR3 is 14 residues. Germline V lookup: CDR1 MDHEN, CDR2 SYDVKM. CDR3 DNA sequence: TGTGCCAGCAGCGAAGGTCGTTCTGGAAACACCATATATTTT. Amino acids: CASSEGRSGNTIYF.

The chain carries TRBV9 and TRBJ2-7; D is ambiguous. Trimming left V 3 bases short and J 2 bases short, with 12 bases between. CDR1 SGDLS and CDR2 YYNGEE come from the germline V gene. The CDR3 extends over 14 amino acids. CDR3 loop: CASSASKITYEQYF. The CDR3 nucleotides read TGTGCCAGCAGCGCCTCCAAGATCACCTACGAGCAGTACTTC.

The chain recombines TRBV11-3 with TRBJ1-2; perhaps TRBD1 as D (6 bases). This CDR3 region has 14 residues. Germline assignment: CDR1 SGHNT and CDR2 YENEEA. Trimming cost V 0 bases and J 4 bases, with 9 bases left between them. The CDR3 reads CASSLEEGGYGYTF. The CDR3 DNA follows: TGTGCCAGCAGCTTAGAAGAGGGGGGCTATGGCTACACCTTC.

CDR3 amino acids: CASSSYREGVEGEQFF. The DNA for the CDR3 is TGTGCCAGCAGCTCCTACAGGGAGGGAGTGGAGGGTGAGCAGTTCTTC. This chain uses TRBV11-1 with TRBJ2-1; weak D call: TRBD2 (7 bases). Germline values: CDR1 SGHAT, CDR2 FQDESV (reference sequence). The CDR3 covers 16 residues. V was shortened by 4 bases and J by 9 bases, with 22 bases between the two germline ends. The variable domain in full, completed from reference TRBV11-1 and TRBJ2-1, reads EAEVAQSPRYKITEKSQAVAFWCDPISGHATLYWYRQILGQGPELLVQFQDESVVDDSQLPKDRFSAERLKGVDSTLKIQPAELGDSAMYLCASSSYREGVEGEQFFGPGTRLTVL.

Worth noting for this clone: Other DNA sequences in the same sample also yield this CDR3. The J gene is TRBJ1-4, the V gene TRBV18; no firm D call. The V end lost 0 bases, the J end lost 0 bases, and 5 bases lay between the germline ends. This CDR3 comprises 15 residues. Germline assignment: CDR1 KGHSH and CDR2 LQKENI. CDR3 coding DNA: TGTGCCAGCTCACCACCCACTGCAACTAATGAAAAACTGTTTTTT. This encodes CASSPPTATNEKLFF.

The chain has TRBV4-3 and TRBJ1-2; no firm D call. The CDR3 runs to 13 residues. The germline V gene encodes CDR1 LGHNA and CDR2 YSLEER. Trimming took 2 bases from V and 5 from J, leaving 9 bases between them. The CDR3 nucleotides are TGCGCCAGCAGCCAAATCGGGTCTTATGGCTACACCTTC. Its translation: CASSQIGSYGYTF.

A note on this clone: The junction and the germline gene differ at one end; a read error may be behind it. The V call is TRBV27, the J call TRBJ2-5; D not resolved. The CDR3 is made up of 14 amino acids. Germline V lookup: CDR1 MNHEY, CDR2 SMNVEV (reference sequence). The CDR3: CASSLYRNQETQYF. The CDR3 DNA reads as TGTGCCAGCAGCTTATACAGAAACCAAGAGACCCAGTACTTC.

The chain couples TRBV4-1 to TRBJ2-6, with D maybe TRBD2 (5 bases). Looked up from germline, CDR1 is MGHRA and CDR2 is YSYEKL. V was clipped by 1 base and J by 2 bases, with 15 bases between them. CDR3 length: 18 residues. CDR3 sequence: CASSQGWWELTGANVLTF. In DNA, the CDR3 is TGCGCCAGCAGCCAAGGTTGGTGGGAGCTAACTGGGGCCAACGTCCTGACTTTC.

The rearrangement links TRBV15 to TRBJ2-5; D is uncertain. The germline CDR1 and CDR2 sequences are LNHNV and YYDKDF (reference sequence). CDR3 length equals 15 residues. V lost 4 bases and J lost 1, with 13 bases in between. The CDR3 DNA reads TGTGCCACCAGCATAGACGGCTCAATCCAAGAGACCCAGTACTTC. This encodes CATSIDGSIQETQYF.

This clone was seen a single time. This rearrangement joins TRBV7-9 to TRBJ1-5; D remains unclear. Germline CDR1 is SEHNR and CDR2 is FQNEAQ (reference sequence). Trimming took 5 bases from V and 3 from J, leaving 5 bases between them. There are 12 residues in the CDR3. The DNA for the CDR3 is TGTGCCAGCAGCGAGGACAATCAGCCCCAGCATTTT. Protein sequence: CASSEDNQPQHF.

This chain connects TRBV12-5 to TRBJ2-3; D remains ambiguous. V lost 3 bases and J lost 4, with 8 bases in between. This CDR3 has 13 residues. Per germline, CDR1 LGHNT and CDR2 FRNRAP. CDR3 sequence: CASGFDASDTQYF. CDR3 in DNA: TGTGCTAGTGGTTTTGATGCCTCAGATACGCAGTATTTT.

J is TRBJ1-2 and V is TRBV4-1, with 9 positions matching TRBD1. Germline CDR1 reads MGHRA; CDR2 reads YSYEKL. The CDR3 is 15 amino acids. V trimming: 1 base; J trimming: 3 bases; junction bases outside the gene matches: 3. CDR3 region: CASSQGTGVDYGYTF. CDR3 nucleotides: TGCGCCAGCAGCCAAGGGACAGGGGTGGACTATGGCTACACCTTC.

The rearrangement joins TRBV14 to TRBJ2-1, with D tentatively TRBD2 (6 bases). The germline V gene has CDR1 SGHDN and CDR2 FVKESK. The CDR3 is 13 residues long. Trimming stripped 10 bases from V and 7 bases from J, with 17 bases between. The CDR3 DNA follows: TGTGCCACTAGCGTGAAGTGGGCTAATGAGCAGTTCTTC. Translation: CATSVKWANEQFF.

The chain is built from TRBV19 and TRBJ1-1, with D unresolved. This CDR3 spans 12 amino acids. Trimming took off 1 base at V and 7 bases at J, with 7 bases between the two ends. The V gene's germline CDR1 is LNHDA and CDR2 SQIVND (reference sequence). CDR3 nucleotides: TGTGCCAGTAGTATAGTTGGCAGTGAAGCTTTCTTT. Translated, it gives CASSIVGSEAFF.

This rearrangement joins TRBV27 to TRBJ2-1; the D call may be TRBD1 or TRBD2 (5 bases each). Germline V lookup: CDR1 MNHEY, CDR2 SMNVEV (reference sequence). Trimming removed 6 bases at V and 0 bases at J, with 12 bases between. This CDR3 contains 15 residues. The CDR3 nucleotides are TGTGCCAGCAGCCCATGGGGGAGCTCCTACAATGAGCAGTTCTTC. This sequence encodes CASSPWGSSYNEQFF.

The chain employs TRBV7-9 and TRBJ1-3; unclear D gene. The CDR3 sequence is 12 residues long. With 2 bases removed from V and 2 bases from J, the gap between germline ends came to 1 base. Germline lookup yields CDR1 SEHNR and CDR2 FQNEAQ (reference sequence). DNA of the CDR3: TGTGCCAGCAGCTTAACTGGAAACACCATATATTTT. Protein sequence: CASSLTGNTIYF.

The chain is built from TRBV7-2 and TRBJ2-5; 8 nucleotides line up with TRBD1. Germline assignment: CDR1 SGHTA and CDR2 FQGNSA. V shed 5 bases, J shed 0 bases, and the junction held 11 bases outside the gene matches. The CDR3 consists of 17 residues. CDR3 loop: CASSMGQEILYQETQYF. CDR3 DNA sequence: TGTGCCAGCAGCATGGGACAGGAGATTCTGTACCAAGAGACCCAGTACTTC.

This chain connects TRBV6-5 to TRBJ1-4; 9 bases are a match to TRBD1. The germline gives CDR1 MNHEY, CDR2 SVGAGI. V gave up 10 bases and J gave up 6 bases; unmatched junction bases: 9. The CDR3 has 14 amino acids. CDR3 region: CAINRGPVDEKLFF. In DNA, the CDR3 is TGTGCCATCAACAGGGGGCCAGTAGATGAAAAACTGTTTTTT.

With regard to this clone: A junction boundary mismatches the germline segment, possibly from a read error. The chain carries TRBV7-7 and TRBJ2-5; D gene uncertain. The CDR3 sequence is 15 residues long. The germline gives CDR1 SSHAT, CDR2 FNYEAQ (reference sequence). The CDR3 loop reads CASSALSGSQETQYF. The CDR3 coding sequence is TGTGCTAGCAGCGCCCTTAGTGGGTCGCAAGAGACCCAGTACTTC.

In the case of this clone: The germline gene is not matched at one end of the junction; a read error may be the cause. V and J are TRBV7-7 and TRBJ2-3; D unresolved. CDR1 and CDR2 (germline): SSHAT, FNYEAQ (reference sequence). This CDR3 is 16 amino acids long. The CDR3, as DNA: TGTGCTAGCAGCCCTTGGGTGGAAGGTAGCACAGATACGCAGTATTTT. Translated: CASSPWVEGSTDTQYF.

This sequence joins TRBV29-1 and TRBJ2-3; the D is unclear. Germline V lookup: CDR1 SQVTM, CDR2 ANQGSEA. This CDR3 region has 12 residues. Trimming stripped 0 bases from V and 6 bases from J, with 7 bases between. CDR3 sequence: CSVEDRPDTQYF. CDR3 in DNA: TGCAGCGTTGAAGATCGGCCGGATACGCAGTATTTT.